This TCR beta chain stems from a study of early T cells in non-severe SARS-CoV-2 infection (TCRdb year 2021). Study-wide context: Bulk RNA from unsorted whole blood was used for TCR sequencing, so alpha and beta chains could not be paired.

A case-control design nested within a healthcare worker cohort in London, UK, was used, with weekly nasopharyngeal swab PCR tests and blood sampling performed. Healthcare workers were enrolled in the week of the UK lockdown, from 23 to 31 March 2020, and were followed every week for up to roughly 15 weeks. Paper-wide results and their limitations: VDJdb matching was skewed toward anti-spike CD8 responses and likely underestimated virus-specific expansions, missing private and CD4 specificities.

The germline V gene (reference sequence) gives CDR1 as LNHDA and CDR2 as SQIVND. V lost 7 bases and J lost 8 bases; the stretch between them is 5 bases long. Reading from cysteine to phenylalanine, the CDR3 counts 10 amino acids. The read is trimmed to its CDR3 DNA, 30 bases read in frame from base 1. The protocol used for the library was 5' RACE. Sequencing used a NextSeq 500. To correct for sequencing error and PCR bias, the TCR library protocol tagged individual cDNA molecules with unique molecular identifiers. Sequencing covered both TCR alpha and beta chains, and within each sample the abundances of alpha and beta sequences were tightly co-correlated. As for the original processing: Decombinator V4 was used to annotate the V gene, J gene and CDR3 of the TCR sequences. Expanded TCRs were defined as changing significantly between any two time points under a Poisson model with p below 0.0001. TCR abundances were normalised to the total number of TCRs sequenced per sample and were expressed as counts per million. TRAV1-2 paired with TRAJ12, TRAJ20 or TRAJ33 defined MAIT TCRs, while TRAV10 paired with TRAJ18 defined iNKT TCRs. A search of VDJdb, accessed on 1 November 2021, was run for TCRs annotated to CMV, EBV and SARS-CoV-2, with TCRs annotated for multiple antigens excluded. TCRdb reworked the public reads: Q25 trimming with fastp, MiXCR clone assembly, productive beta chains retained. Entries are consolidated by CDR3 protein sequence, retaining the most common genes and DNA. TCRdb, rather than the study authors, made the V and J calls. This sample has some 77,000 distinct CDR3 sequences in its table, and more than 7.5% of those were observed once. In total, the top ten clones hold roughly 5% of the sample.

This clonotype was counted many times. This clone's antigen is unknown. Base-call qualities are not available, and no considerably larger clone is one nucleotide away. The chain is made from TRBV19 and TRBJ1-4; the D gene identity is not certain. Sequencing was carried out using whole blood. The TCR originated in an adult who was a healthcare worker with PCR-confirmed SARS-CoV-2 infection or an uninfected control (not recorded which). In nucleotide form, the sequence is TGTGCCAGTAAGGACGAAAAACTGTTTTTT. This is translated as CASKDEKLFF.